This T cell receptor (beta chain) derives from a study of response to subunit inactivated influenza vaccine. About this clonotype: The antigen is unknown.

Study observations and caveats: The authors suggested that few new T cells are recruited per seasonal influenza vaccination.

TCRdb fed the RT-PCR reads into MiXCR, producing one record per CDR3 protein. The sample lists 550,000 to 800,000 distinct CDR3 sequences; approximately 14% were seen once. Germline loops: CDR1 MNHEY, CDR2 SVGEGT. Trimming took off 2 bases at V and 2 bases at J, with 19 bases between the two ends. The CDR3 loop spans 17 amino acids. This chain links TRBV6-2 or TRBV6-3 with TRBJ2-7, with a possible D match to TRBD2 (6 bases). The TCR comes from a man aged 50-59 years who received an inactivated influenza vaccine. Sample: PBMCs from blood, taken about 12 days after vaccination. The CDR3 sequence is CASSYPAGSGSAYEQYF. Here the CDR3 DNA reads TGTGCCAGCAGTTACCCGGCGGGTAGCGGAAGCGCCTACGAGCAGTACTTC.